The 16 T cell receptor beta chains below come from one sample, sequenced in a study of patients and donors after allogeneic stem cell transplantation. TCRdb called the RT-PCR reads again in MiXCR, with one record for every CDR3 protein. This sample carries more than 150,000 distinct CDR3 sequences, roughly 22% of them seen once, and the ten largest clones take 25% to 30%. Sequenced material: blood, either unsorted or a sorted T cell fraction (not recorded which). The origin of the receptors is a human donor who was either an allogeneic HSCT recipient or a stem cell or donor lymphocyte infusion donor (not recorded which). It is not recorded whose cells these are; they may come from a transplant donor.

This rearrangement joins TRBV10-3 to TRBJ2-7; the D is unclear. V was pared by 7 bases and J by 12 bases, with 22 bases between. CDR1 and CDR2 from the germline V gene are ENHRY and SYGVKD. CDR3 length equals 13 residues. CDR3 protein: CAIMDYDNPSPYF. CDR3 DNA sequence: TGTGCCATCATGGATTACGATAATCCATCCCCGTACTTC.

This clonotype was observed at least ten times. The chain combines TRBV7-9 with TRBJ1-2, with D tentatively TRBD1 (6 bases). The V end lost 7 bases, the J end lost 4 bases, and 19 bases lay between the germline ends. The germline gives CDR1 SEHNR, CDR2 FQNEAQ (reference sequence). This CDR3 region has 15 residues. The CDR3 DNA follows: TGTGCCAGCATCTCATCTACAGGGAAGAGCTATGGCTACACCTTC. Amino acid sequence: CASISSTGKSYGYTF.

The V and J genes are TRBV5-6 and TRBJ2-5; tentatively, D is TRBD1 (5 bases). V was clipped by 3 bases and J by 3 bases, with 6 bases between them. Germline values: CDR1 SGHDT, CDR2 YYEEEE. The CDR3 runs 12 residues. The CDR3 reads CASSSTEETQYF. In DNA, the CDR3 is TGTGCCAGCAGCTCGACAGAAGAGACCCAGTACTTC.

The sample holds many counts of this clonotype. The chain is built from TRBV21-1 and TRBJ1-1. TRBV21-1 represents a pseudogene. CDR3 size: 15 residues. The CDR3 loop is CASSGPLEGNTEAFF. CDR3 in DNA: TGTGCCAGCAGCGGGCCGTTGGAGGGGAACACTGAAGCTTTCTTT.

The sample holds a few counts of this clonotype. J is TRBJ1-1 and V is TRBV5-1; D is undetermined. This CDR3 has 12 residues. The germline V and J ends were trimmed by 0 bases and 8 bases, with 8 bases remaining between them. CDR1 is SGHRS and CDR2 is YFSETQ in the germline V gene. The CDR3 DNA reads TGCGCCAGCAGCTTGGACCGACTAGAAGCTTTCTTT. Translation: CASSLDRLEAFF.

The chain has TRBV20-1 and TRBJ2-3; D is undetermined. Trimming cost V 7 bases and J 0 bases, with 8 bases left between them. Per germline, CDR1 DFQATT and CDR2 SNEGSKA (reference sequence). The CDR3 covers 12 residues. The CDR3 DNA reads as TGCAGTGGCCACACTAGCACAGATACGCAGTATTTT. The encoded protein is CSGHTSTDTQYF.

This clonotype came up many times. This chain uses TRBV5-1 with TRBJ1-1, with 12 nucleotides matching TRBD1. CDR3 size: 16 residues. CDR1 SGHRS and CDR2 YFSETQ come from the germline V gene. After removal of 3 bases from V and 6 bases from J, the junction contained 9 bases not matched to a gene. DNA of the CDR3: TGCGCCAGCAGCTCTAACCCGGGACAGGGGGCGGCTGAAGCTTTCTTT. Its translation is CASSSNPGQGAAEAFF. Supplemented by reference TRBV5-1 and TRBJ1-1, the full variable domain reads KAGVTQTPRYLIKTRGQQVTLSCSPISGHRSVSWYQQTPGQGLQFLFEYFSETQRNKGNFPGRFSGRQFSNSRSEMNVSTLELGDSALYLCASSSNPGQGAAEAFFGQGTRLTVV.

This clonotype was observed a few times. CDR3 amino acids: CASSLGPSPTQAFF. CDR3 in DNA: TGTGCCAGCAGCTTGGGGCCATCTCCGACTCAAGCTTTCTTT. This chain connects TRBV7-2 to TRBJ1-1; possibly TRBD1 for D (5 bases). CDR3 size: 14 residues. Trimming shortened V by 3 bases and J by 9 bases, and 17 bases separated the two germline ends. CDR1 is SGHTA and CDR2 is FQGNSA in the germline V gene. The full variable domain, with the rest looked up from reference TRBV7-2 and TRBJ1-1, is GAGVSQSPSNKVTEKGKDVELRCDPISGHTALYWYRQSLGQGLEFLIYFQGNSAPDKSGLPSDRFSAERTGGSVSTLTIQRTQQEDSAVYLCASSLGPSPTQAFFGQGTRLTVV.

The genes are TRBV20-1 and TRBJ2-3; TRBD2 matches at 9 bases. The CDR3 contains 15 residues. The ends lost 3 bases at V and 3 bases at J; junction bases unmatched: 7. Germline CDR1 is DFQATT and CDR2 is SNEGSKA (reference sequence). The CDR3 DNA reads as TGCAGTGCTAGCTATAGCGGGGGAAATACAGATACGCAGTATTTT. Translation: CSASYSGGNTDTQYF.

This clonotype has a handful of counts. This chain joins TRBV4-3 and TRBJ2-5; TRBD2 matches at 10 bases. The V gene's germline CDR1 is LGHNA and CDR2 YSLEER. The CDR3 has 14 residues. The ends lost 2 bases at V and 4 bases at J; junction bases unmatched: 1. CDR3 in DNA: TGCGCCAGCAGCCAATTAGCGGGAGGAGAGACCCAGTACTTC. Translating gives CASSQLAGGETQYF.

The rearrangement links TRBV12-3 or TRBV12-4 to TRBJ2-3; 7 bases line up with TRBD1. The CDR3 runs to 17 residues. The V and J ends lost 1 base and 2 bases, in that order; junction bases with no gene match: 9. CDR3 in amino acids: CASSLGLDRRPTDTQYF. Written as DNA, the CDR3 is TGTGCCAGCAGTTTAGGATTGGACAGGCGGCCCACAGATACGCAGTATTTT.

Written as DNA, the CDR3 is TGTGCCAGCAGCGAAGGGACTAGCGGGACAGCGACCCAGTACTTC. Amino acids: CASSEGTSGTATQYF. This chain connects TRBV11-2 to TRBJ2-5; TRBD2 matches 13 bases. Trimming took 5 bases from V and 7 from J; bases not matched to a gene: 7. CDR3 size: 15 residues. Looked up from germline, CDR1 is SGHAT and CDR2 is FQNNGV.

This clonotype was seen only a few times. The V call is TRBV12-3 or TRBV12-4, the J call TRBJ2-7; D perhaps matches TRBD2 (6 bases). The CDR3 runs to 15 residues. The germline V and J ends were trimmed by 2 bases and 5 bases, with 16 bases remaining between them. The CDR3 DNA reads TGTGCCAGCAGTTTACTGAGGGGAGGTAGCCACGAGCAGTACTTC. Protein: CASSLLRGGSHEQYF.

This clonotype was counted once. The CDR3 spells CASSILPHSSGANVLTF. CDR3 nucleotides: TGTGCCAGTAGTATCCTGCCACACAGCTCTGGGGCCAACGTCCTGACTTTC. The chain couples TRBV19 to TRBJ2-6; D gene unclear. Trimming left V 3 bases short and J 0 bases short, with 12 bases between. CDR1 and CDR2 from the germline V gene are LNHDA and SQIVND (reference sequence). CDR3 size: 17 residues. The full variable domain, its missing parts supplied by reference TRBV19 and TRBJ2-6, is DGGITQSPKYLFRKEGQNVTLSCEQNLNHDAMYWYRQDPGQGLRLIYYSQIVNDFQKGDIAEGYSVSREKKESFPLTVTSAQKNPTAFYLCASSILPHSSGANVLTFGAGSRLTVL.

This clonotype was detected a few times. This chain joins TRBV20-1 and TRBJ1-1; 8 bases map to TRBD1. The germline V gene has CDR1 DFQATT and CDR2 SNEGSKA (reference sequence). CDR3 size: 12 residues. The V and J ends lost 5 bases and 4 bases, in that order; junction bases with no gene match: 3. CDR3 loop: CSADTGGTEAFF. The CDR3 DNA follows: TGCAGTGCTGATACAGGGGGCACTGAAGCTTTCTTT.

The V and J genes are TRBV7-9 and TRBJ2-3; tentative D call: TRBD1 (6 bases). V lost 7 bases and J lost 0, with 8 bases in between. The CDR3 length is 13 residues. The germline CDR1 and CDR2 sequences are SEHNR and FQNEAQ (reference sequence). CDR3 amino acids: CASIGQSTDTQYF. In nucleotides, the CDR3 is TGTGCCAGCATTGGACAGAGCACAGATACGCAGTATTTT.